This is a list of T cell receptor beta chains from one sample in a study of siplizumab effects on memory and regulatory T cells. The data were produced by immunoSEQ multiplex PCR, yet TCRdb's version contains in-frame clones alone and is incomplete. The sample includes about 70,000 clones, 80% to 90% of them seen just once. The sample taken for sequencing was Tregs sorted from blood. The source is a human donor in good health. CDR3s include the opening cysteine and the closing phenylalanine or tryptophan. Each record gives: CDR3 protein, CDR3 DNA, J gene, D gene, clone size, V gene. A D gene is named only where the DNA matches it firmly. A row's size may be missing; if present it is once, few, many or a size class.

CASSLRVTAEAFF	TGTGCCAGCAGCTTGAGGGTGACAGCTGAAGCTTTCTTT	TRBJ1-1	.	.	TRBV5-4
CASSSHPLRYGYTF	TGTGCCAGCAGCTCACACCCGTTAAGATATGGCTACACCTTC	TRBJ1-2	.	.	TRBV7-8
CAWGLQGDQPQHF	TGTGCCTGGGGATTACAGGGCGATCAGCCCCAGCATTTT	TRBJ1-5	.	few	TRBV30
CASSLHLLPEQYF	TGTGCCAGCAGCCTTCATCTCCTGCCTGAGCAGTACTTC	TRBJ2-7	.	.	TRBV28
CASSGVDNEQFF	TGCGCCAGCAGCGGGGTGGACAATGAGCAGTTCTTC	TRBJ2-1	.	.	TRBV5-1
CASSYSGGTIEKLFF	TGTGCCAGCAGTTACTCGGGAGGGACGATTGAAAAACTGTTTTTT	TRBJ1-4	.	.	TRBV6-5
CASSYRGTGTDTQYF	TGTGCCAGCAGTTACCGCGGGACAGGGACAGATACGCAGTATTTT	TRBJ2-3	TRBD1	.	TRBV6-6
CASSQDPSSMNTEAFF	TGTGCCAGCTCACAAGACCCCTCCTCTATGAACACTGAAGCTTTCTTT	TRBJ1-1	.	.	TRBV18
CAIRREGSTDTQYF	TGTGCCATCAGGCGAGAGGGCAGCACAGATACGCAGTATTTT	TRBJ2-3	.	.	TRBV10-3
CASSYIEDTEAFF	TGTGCCAGCTCGTACATTGAGGACACTGAAGCTTTCTTT	TRBJ1-1	.	.	TRBV18
CASSLLLQGSVGTQYF	TGTGCCAGCAGTTTACTTCTTCAGGGGAGCGTTGGGACCCAGTACTTC	TRBJ2-5	.	.	TRBV27
CASRPSGGLIDTQYF	TGTGCCAGCAGGCCATCGGGAGGCCTCATAGATACGCAGTATTTT	TRBJ2-3	TRBD2	.	TRBV6-6
CASSQQSSGANVLTF	TGTGCCAGCAGTCAACAATCCTCTGGGGCCAACGTCCTGACTTTC	TRBJ2-6	.	.	TRBV6-4
CASSLRLAGSKETQYF	TGCGCCAGCAGCTTGCGGCTAGCGGGATCTAAAGAGACCCAGTACTTC	TRBJ2-5	TRBD2	.	TRBV5-1
CASSLSGDSEQYF	TGTGCTAGCAGCTTATCGGGGGATAGCGAGCAGTACTTC	TRBJ2-7	.	.	TRBV7-7
CATSRGKGVGNTIYF	TGTGCCACCAGCAGAGGCAAGGGGGTTGGAAACACCATATATTTT	TRBJ1-3	.	.	TRBV15
CASSPLYRANTGELFF	TGTGCCAGCTCACCACTTTACAGGGCGAACACCGGGGAGCTGTTTTTT	TRBJ2-2	.	once	TRBV18
CASRNRLANTGELFF	TGTGCCAGCAGAAACCGACTAGCTAACACCGGGGAGCTGTTTTTT	TRBJ2-2	TRBD2	.	TRBV6-5
CASSLKPGQNTDTQYF	TGTGCCAGCAGCCTTAAACCGGGACAGAACACAGATACGCAGTATTTT	TRBJ2-3	TRBD1	.	TRBV5-4
CASSFLATSDEQYF	TGTGCCAGCAGCTTTCTAGCAACCTCCGACGAGCAGTACTTC	TRBJ2-7	.	.	TRBV11-2
CASRAGLAGETQYF	TGTGCCAGCAGGGCGGGACTAGCGGGAGAGACCCAGTACTTC	TRBJ2-5	TRBD2	.	TRBV2
CASSYGNLNQPQHF	TGTGCCAGCAGTTACGGGAACTTAAATCAGCCCCAGCATTTT	TRBJ1-5	.	.	TRBV6-6
CASSLRGYYNEQFF	TGTGCCAGCAGCTTGCGCGGATACTACAATGAGCAGTTCTTC	TRBJ2-1	.	.	TRBV5-4
CASSPGMGWSSYNEQFF	TGCGCCAGCAGCCCCGGAATGGGATGGAGCTCCTACAATGAGCAGTTCTTC	TRBJ2-1	.	.	TRBV5-1
CASSRDVLNGNQPQHF	TGTGCCAGCAGCCGGGACGTTCTAAATGGCAATCAGCCCCAGCATTTT	TRBJ1-5	.	.	TRBV7-9
CASSLVDRATQYF	TGCGCCAGCAGCTTGGTGGACAGGGCTACGCAGTATTTT	TRBJ2-3	TRBD1	.	TRBV5-1
CASSSWTLWDPYNEQFF	TGTGCCAGCAGCTCCTGGACTTTATGGGACCCCTACAATGAGCAGTTCTTC	TRBJ2-1	.	.	TRBV5-6
CAWERGQQFF	TGTGCCTGGGAGCGGGGCCAGCAGTTCTTC	TRBJ2-1	TRBD2	.	TRBV30
CASSLRRDYRRSTDTQYF	TGTGCCAGCAGCTTAAGGAGGGACTACAGAAGGAGCACAGATACGCAGTATTTT	TRBJ2-3	TRBD2	.	TRBV7-8
CAWSLLQGAGGYTF	TGTGCCTGGAGTCTGTTGCAGGGGGCGGGTGGCTACACCTTC	TRBJ1-2	TRBD1	.	TRBV30
CAISETSGRADTQYF	TGTGCCATCAGTGAGACTAGCGGGAGGGCAGATACGCAGTATTTT	TRBJ2-3	TRBD2	.	TRBV10-3
CAWKGSNTEAFF	TGTGCCTGGAAGGGCAGTAACACTGAAGCTTTCTTT	TRBJ1-1	.	.	TRBV30
CASSLGNSARNTIYF	TGTGCCAGCAGTTTAGGGAACAGCGCCAGAAACACCATATATTTT	TRBJ1-3	.	.	TRBV28
CASSRGTSGRVSYNEQFF	TGTGCCAGCAGCCGGGGGACTAGCGGGAGGGTTTCTTACAATGAGCAGTTCTTC	TRBJ2-1	TRBD2	.	TRBV14
CASSRGQGGYTF	TGTGCCAGCAGTAGAGGTCAAGGCGGCTACACCTTC	TRBJ1-2	.	.	TRBV28
CASSRRGDEQFF	TGTGCCAGCAGCCGTAGGGGGGATGAGCAGTTCTTC	TRBJ2-1	.	.	TRBV11-1
CASRPSGSSYEQYF	TGTGCCAGCAGGCCTAGCGGGAGCTCCTACGAGCAGTACTTC	TRBJ2-7	TRBD2	.	TRBV4-2
CASSRSAYTGELFF	TGTGCCAGCAGTCGATCCGCCTACACCGGGGAGCTGTTTTTT	TRBJ2-2	.	.	TRBV6-5
CANRTGRNTEAFF	TGTGCCAACCGGACAGGGAGGAACACTGAAGCTTTCTTT	TRBJ1-1	TRBD1	.	TRBV19
CASSFYGTVNEKLFF	TGTGCCAGCAGCTTCTACGGGACAGTGAATGAAAAACTGTTTTTT	TRBJ1-4	TRBD1	.	TRBV5-5
CASSQTGGGYGYTF	TGTGCCAGCAGCCAAACAGGGGGAGGCTATGGCTACACCTTC	TRBJ1-2	TRBD1	.	TRBV11-1
CASSSGQGGAGELFF	TGTGCCAGCAGCTCGGGACAGGGGGGCGCCGGGGAGCTGTTTTTT	TRBJ2-2	TRBD1	.	TRBV7-8
CASHTTIARGGTDTQYF	TGTGCCAGCCATACTACAATTGCAAGGGGAGGCACAGATACGCAGTATTTT	TRBJ2-3	.	once	TRBV27
CASSLDRAYEQYF	TGTGCCAGCAGCTTGGACAGGGCCTACGAGCAGTACTTC	TRBJ2-7	.	.	TRBV5-4
CASSLDTVSYEQYF	TGTGCTAGCAGCTTAGATACAGTCTCCTACGAGCAGTACTTC	TRBJ2-7	.	.	TRBV7-7
CAISVTSAISGANVLTF	TGTGCCATCAGTGTTACTAGCGCGATCTCTGGGGCCAACGTCCTGACTTTC	TRBJ2-6	TRBD2	once	TRBV10-3
CASSSPVWRAAYEQYF	TGTGCCAGCAGTTCCCCGGTATGGCGGGCCGCCTACGAGCAGTACTTC	TRBJ2-7	.	.	TRBV6-4
CASIGGGLETQYF	TGTGCCAGCATTGGCGGGGGTTTAGAGACCCAGTACTTC	TRBJ2-5	TRBD2	.	TRBV19
CASRSDRVNEQYF	TGTGCCAGCAGGTCCGACAGGGTTAACGAGCAGTACTTC	TRBJ2-7	TRBD1	.	TRBV6-5
CAIRPGGATEAFF	TGTGCCATCAGACCAGGTGGGGCCACTGAAGCTTTCTTT	TRBJ1-1	.	.	TRBV10-3
CATSRITSGGQPQHF	TGTGCCACCAGCAGAATTACCTCGGGAGGTCAGCCCCAGCATTTT	TRBJ1-5	.	.	TRBV15
CASSPQGAFYEQYF	TGTGCCAGCTCACCACAAGGAGCTTTCTACGAGCAGTACTTC	TRBJ2-7	.	.	TRBV18
CASSAGGWYEQYF	TGTGCCAGCAGTGCCGGGGGGTGGTACGAGCAGTACTTC	TRBJ2-7	TRBD2	.	TRBV2
CASSIGRGSATNEKLFF	TGTGCCAGTAGTATTGGGAGGGGCTCTGCGACTAATGAAAAACTGTTTTTT	TRBJ1-4	.	.	TRBV19
CASSWGAGTEAFF	TGTGCCAGCAGTTGGGGGGCTGGGACTGAAGCTTTCTTT	TRBJ1-1	.	.	TRBV27
CASGPSGGTYNEQFF	TGTGCCAGCGGTCCCTCGGGAGGCACCTACAATGAGCAGTTCTTC	TRBJ2-1	TRBD2	.	TRBV7-3